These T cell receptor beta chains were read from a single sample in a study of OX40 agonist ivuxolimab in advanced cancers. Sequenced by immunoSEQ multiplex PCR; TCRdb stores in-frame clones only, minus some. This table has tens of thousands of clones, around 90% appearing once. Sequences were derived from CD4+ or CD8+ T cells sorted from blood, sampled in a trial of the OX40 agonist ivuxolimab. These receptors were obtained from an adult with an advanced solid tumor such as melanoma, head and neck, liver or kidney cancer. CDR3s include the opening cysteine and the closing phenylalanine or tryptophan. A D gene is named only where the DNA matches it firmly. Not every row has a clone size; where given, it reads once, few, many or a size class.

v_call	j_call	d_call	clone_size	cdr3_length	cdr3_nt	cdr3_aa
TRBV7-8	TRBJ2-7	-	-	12	TGTGCCAGCAGCTTAGCTAGCCTTGAGCAGTACTTC	CASSLASLEQYF
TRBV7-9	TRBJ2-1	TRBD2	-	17	TGTGCCTCGACGGGAAAGGGACTAGCGGGAGTCTACAATGAGCAGTTCTTC	CASTGKGLAGVYNEQFF
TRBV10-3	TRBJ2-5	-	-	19	TGTGCCATCAGTGAGTCGGGTAGGGCAGACGAGGGACTCAAAGAGACCCAGTACTTC	CAISESGRADEGLKETQYF
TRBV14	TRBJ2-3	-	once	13	TGTGCCAGCAGCCTCACACTGACAGATACGCAGTATTTT	CASSLTLTDTQYF
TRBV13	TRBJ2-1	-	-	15	TGTGCCAGCAGCTTCTCCAGGAGCTCCTACAATGAGCAGTTCTTC	CASSFSRSSYNEQFF
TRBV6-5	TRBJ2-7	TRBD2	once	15	TGTGCCAGCAGTTACGCAGCGGGAGGAATCTACGAGCAGTACTTC	CASSYAAGGIYEQYF
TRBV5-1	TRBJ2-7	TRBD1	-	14	TGCGCCAGCAGCGGCGGGACAGGGGCCTACGAGCAGTACTTC	CASSGGTGAYEQYF
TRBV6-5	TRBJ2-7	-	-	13	TGTGCCAGCAGTTACAATAGAGGTTTCGAGCAGTACTTC	CASSYNRGFEQYF
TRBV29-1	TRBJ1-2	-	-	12	TGCAGCGCTTTGTTAGGGGTGGCTGGCTACACCTTC	CSALLGVAGYTF
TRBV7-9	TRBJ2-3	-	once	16	TGTGCCAGCGGGACTTTGGTCCAGAGCCTTTCAGATACGCAGTATTTT	CASGTLVQSLSDTQYF
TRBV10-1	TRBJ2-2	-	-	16	TGCGCCAGCAGTGAGTCGACGGACGGGAACACCGGGGAGCTGTTTTTT	CASSESTDGNTGELFF
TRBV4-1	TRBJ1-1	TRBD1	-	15	TGCGCCAGCACGACAGGGGGCACGATGAACACTGAAGCTTTCTTT	CASTTGGTMNTEAFF
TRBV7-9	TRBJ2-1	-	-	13	TGTGCCAGCAGCCCGGCTCTGGACAATGAGCAGTTCTTC	CASSPALDNEQFF
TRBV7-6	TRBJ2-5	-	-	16	TGTGCCAGCAGCTTTTCGTCCGGCAGGGACCAAGAGACCCAGTACTTC	CASSFSSGRDQETQYF
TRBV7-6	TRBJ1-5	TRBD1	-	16	TGTGCCAGCAGCTTAGAAGACAGGGACCTCAATCAGCCCCAGCATTTT	CASSLEDRDLNQPQHF
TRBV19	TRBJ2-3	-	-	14	TGTGCCAGTAGTATCTTTGGGAGCACAGATACGCAGTATTTT	CASSIFGSTDTQYF
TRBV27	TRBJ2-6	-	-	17	TGTGCCAGCAGTTGGGCCAGGGTTATAGGTGGGGCCAACGTCCTGACTTTC	CASSWARVIGGANVLTF
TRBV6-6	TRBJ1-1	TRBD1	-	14	TGTGCCAGCAGTCACCGGACAGGGGGCACTGAAGCTTTCTTT	CASSHRTGGTEAFF
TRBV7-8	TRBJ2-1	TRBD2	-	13	TGTGCCAGCCAAGCGGGGGGGTACAATGAGCAGTTCTTC	CASQAGGYNEQFF
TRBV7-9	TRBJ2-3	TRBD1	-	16	TGTGCCAGCAGCTCCTTCCAGGGGGCTCGCACAGATACGCAGTATTTT	CASSSFQGARTDTQYF
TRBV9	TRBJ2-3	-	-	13	TGTGCCAGCAGCGTAGGAAATGGGGATACGCAGTATTTT	CASSVGNGDTQYF
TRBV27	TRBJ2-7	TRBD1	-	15	TGTGCCAGCAGTTATGCTGGACAGGGCTTGTACGAGCAGTACTTC	CASSYAGQGLYEQYF
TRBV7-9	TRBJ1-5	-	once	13	TGTGCCAGCAGCTTAAGTAGCAATCAGCCCCAGCATTTT	CASSLSSNQPQHF
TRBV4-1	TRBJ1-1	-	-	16	TGCGCCAGCAGCCAAGAGGACGGCCTGGATAACACTGAAGCTTTCTTT	CASSQEDGLDNTEAFF
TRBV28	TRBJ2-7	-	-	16	TGTGCCAGCAGTTCCCCCCTTTGGGAGTTACGTTATGAGCAGTACTTC	CASSSPLWELRYEQYF
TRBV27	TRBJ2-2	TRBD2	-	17	TGTGCCAGCAGTTTGCTAGCGGGGAGCCTGAACACCGGGGAGCTGTTTTTT	CASSLLAGSLNTGELFF
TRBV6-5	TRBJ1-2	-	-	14	TGTGCCAGCAGTCACTATCCCGGGCCGGATGGCTACACCTTC	CASSHYPGPDGYTF
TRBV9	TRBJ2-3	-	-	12	TGTGCCAGCAGCGTCGCGGCAGATACGCAGTATTTT	CASSVAADTQYF
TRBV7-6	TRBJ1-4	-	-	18	TGTGCCAGCAGCCGGGTGGGGGACGGAAGTTCTCCTTCCGAAAAACTGTTTTTT	CASSRVGDGSSPSEKLFF
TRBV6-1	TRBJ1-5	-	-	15	TGTGCCAGCAGTTCGACAGATTATAGCAATCAGCCCCAGCATTTT	CASSSTDYSNQPQHF
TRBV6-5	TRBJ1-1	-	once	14	TGTGCCAGCAGTTACTCGGTCTCGAACACTGAAGCTTTCTTT	CASSYSVSNTEAFF
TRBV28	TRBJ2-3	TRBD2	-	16	TGTGCCAGCAGACAAAAGCGGGAGAGGGACACAGATACGCAGTATTTT	CASRQKRERDTDTQYF
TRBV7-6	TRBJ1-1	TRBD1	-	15	TGTGCCAGCAGTCACCCGGGACAGGGGAACACTGAAGCTTTCTTT	CASSHPGQGNTEAFF
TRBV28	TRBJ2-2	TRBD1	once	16	TGTGCCAGCAGTTTAGAGGGGGCCTCGAACACCGGGGAGCTGTTTTTT	CASSLEGASNTGELFF
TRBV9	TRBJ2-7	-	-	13	TGTGCCAGCAGCCCTCCGGGGACCCACGAGCAGTACTTC	CASSPPGTHEQYF
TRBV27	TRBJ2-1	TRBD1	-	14	TGTGCCAGCAGCCCGGGACAGGGCTACAATGAGCAGTTCTTC	CASSPGQGYNEQFF
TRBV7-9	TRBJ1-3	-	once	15	TGTGCCAGCAGCCATTCCGGGCAAGCTGGAAACACCATATATTTT	CASSHSGQAGNTIYF
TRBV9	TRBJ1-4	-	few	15	TGTGCCAGCAGCGTAGGAGGTGCAACTAATGAAAAACTGTTTTTT	CASSVGGATNEKLFF
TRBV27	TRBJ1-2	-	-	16	TGTGCCAGCAGTTCCTACCCAGGCAGGGATAACTATGGCTACACCTTC	CASSSYPGRDNYGYTF
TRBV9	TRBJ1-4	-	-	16	TGTGCCAGCAGCGTAGCTGAGTTAAGGCCTAATGAAAAACTGTTTTTT	CASSVAELRPNEKLFF
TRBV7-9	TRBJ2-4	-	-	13	TGTGCCAGCAGCTTAATTCCGATAAACATTCAGTACTTC	CASSLIPINIQYF
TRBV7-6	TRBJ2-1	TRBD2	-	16	TGTGCCAGCAGCTCTTACCCGGGACTAGATTACAATGAGCAGTTCTTC	CASSSYPGLDYNEQFF
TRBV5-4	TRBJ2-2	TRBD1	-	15	TGTGCCAGCAGCTCCGGGACAGGGCACACCGGGGAGCTGTTTTTT	CASSSGTGHTGELFF
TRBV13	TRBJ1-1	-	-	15	TGTGCCAGCCTCGTGAGAGGAGGGACGTTCACTGAAGCTTTCTTT	CASLVRGGTFTEAFF
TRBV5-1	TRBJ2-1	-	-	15	TGCGCCAGCAGCCTTCGTGGCGTATCCTACAATGAGCAGTTCTTC	CASSLRGVSYNEQFF
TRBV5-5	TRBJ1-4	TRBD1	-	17	TGTGCCAGCAGCACGGGACAGGGGGCGTTGGGTAATGAAAAACTGTTTTTT	CASSTGQGALGNEKLFF